The 9 T cell receptor beta chains below were found in one sample sequenced in a study of shared clonotypes between healthy human individuals. Data came from immunoSEQ multiplex PCR; TCRdb stores just in-frame clones and leaves some out. Here the sample spans over a million clones, approximately 76% being singletons. The sequenced sample consisted of memory CD4+ T cells sorted from blood. The subset is: CD45RA-negative fraction. The receptors shown here come from a man younger than 30 in good health.

This chain links TRBV18 with TRBJ1-1; 8 bases map to TRBD1. The trim removed 3 bases at V and 4 bases at J, leaving 10 bases unmatched. Germline-derived CDR1 and CDR2 are KGHSH and LQKENI. CDR3 length equals 16 residues. CDR3 DNA sequence: TGTGCCAGCTCACCCGGACAGGGCGGACTTGGCACTGAAGCTTTCTTT. This gives the protein CASSPGQGGLGTEAFF.

The chain combines TRBV28 with TRBJ1-2, with unresolved D. This CDR3 has 12 residues. The V end was cut by 5 bases, the J end by 8 bases, with 12 bases between. Per germline, CDR1 MDHEN and CDR2 SYDVKM. This chain's CDR3 is CASSLLGSGYTF. CDR3 DNA sequence: TGTGCCAGCAGTCTACTGGGGTCAGGCTACACCTTC.

This chain links TRBV6-5 with TRBJ2-1; 7 bases are a match to TRBD2. Germline-derived CDR1 and CDR2 are MNHEY and SVGAGI. The CDR3 is made up of 15 amino acids. Losses at the gene ends were 6 bases for V and 3 bases for J; bases not matched to a gene: 8. In DNA form, the CDR3 reads TGTGCCAGCAGCCCACTAGCGCCCAACTACAATGAGCAGTTCTTC. It codes for CASSPLAPNYNEQFF.

As concerns this clone: Different DNA sequences within this sample yield the same CDR3. The V and J genes are TRBV5-1 and TRBJ2-3; the D is unclear. V was cut by 4 bases and J by 2 bases, with 8 bases left in between. This CDR3 is built from 13 residues. The germline gives CDR1 SGHRS, CDR2 YFSETQ. As DNA, the CDR3 is TGCGCCAGCAGCCCGGGCCCCACAGATACGCAGTATTTT. Residues: CASSPGPTDTQYF.

This rearrangement joins TRBV2 to TRBJ2-5; a possible D gene is TRBD1 (5 bases). This CDR3 contains 14 residues. The V end was cut by 5 bases, the J end by 4 bases, with 14 bases between. CDR1 is SNHLY, CDR2 FYNNEI, per germline. The CDR3 DNA is TGTGCCAGCAGTACCTCAGGGTTCGCAGAGACCCAGTACTTC. The encoded protein is CASSTSGFAETQYF.

The chain uses TRBV11-2 and TRBJ1-4; D gene uncertain. The V end was cut by 8 bases, the J end by 6 bases, with 13 bases between. This CDR3 spans 13 amino acids. The germline gives CDR1 SGHAT, CDR2 FQNNGV. CDR3 in amino acids: CASRTIGYEKLFF. The CDR3 DNA reads TGTGCCAGCCGGACCATTGGTTATGAAAAACTGTTTTTT.

The chain has TRBV7-8 and TRBJ2-7; D may match TRBD1 or TRBD2 (5 bases each). Germline assignment: CDR1 SGHVS and CDR2 FQNEAQ. The CDR3 spans 14 residues. V was trimmed by 3 bases and J by 4 bases, leaving 13 bases between them. This chain's CDR3 is CASSLTGTEYEQYF. The CDR3 nucleotides read TGTGCCAGCAGCTTGACCGGGACGGAGTACGAGCAGTACTTC.

V usage is TRBV7-8 and J usage is TRBJ1-2, with D unresolved. Per germline, CDR1 SGHVS and CDR2 FQNEAQ. Trimming took 0 bases from V and 0 from J, leaving 5 bases between them. The CDR3 length is 14 residues. CDR3 amino acids: CASSLANSNYGYTF. CDR3 nucleotides: TGTGCCAGCAGCTTAGCCAATTCTAACTATGGCTACACCTTC.

The chain carries TRBV30 and TRBJ2-7; D call uncertain. Germline V gives CDR1 GTSNPN, CDR2 SVGIG (reference sequence). The ends were cut back, 0 bases at V and 3 bases at J, with 9 bases in the middle. This CDR3 comprises 13 residues. CDR3 sequence reads: CAWSVMHLYEQYF. Here the CDR3 DNA reads TGTGCCTGGAGTGTAATGCATCTCTACGAGCAGTACTTC.